The present entry profiles one T cell receptor (beta chain) with its context. The data are from a study of blood T cell repertoires in COVID-19. For the study at large: Sites across the United States, Italy and Spain contributed samples from acute and convalescent COVID-19. PBMCs, B-cell-depleted T cells, or T cells provided the cDNA or gDNA that made up the material.

Source study methods: Reference gene primer amplification in the assay estimated nucleated cell counts. Assay: immunoSEQ multiplex PCR; the TCRdb copy retains only in-frame clones and omits some. The V and J calls and clone size come from that table; D and trimming were worked out from the DNA. Here the sample spans about 24,000 clones, around 90% being singletons. The CDR3 is 16 residues long. Per germline, CDR1 LGHNA and CDR2 YNFKEQ. V trimming: 4 bases; J trimming: 0 bases; junction bases outside the gene matches: 7. The source material was peripheral blood. This sequence joins TRBV4-2 and TRBJ2-5; 8 bases agree with TRBD1. The clonotype was recovered from a man aged 70 or older with active COVID-19. The chain's CDR3 is CASSLPGQAYQETQYF. The CDR3 coding sequence is TGTGCCAGCAGCCTACCGGGACAGGCGTACCAAGAGACCCAGTACTTC.